These 25 T cell receptor beta chains came from one sample sequenced in a study of shared clonotypes between healthy human individuals (dated by TCRdb to the early 2020s). Library generation was performed with the immunoSEQ multiplex PCR assay. TCRdb took this table from immuneACCESS and kept in-frame rearrangements with V and J called. Such tables lack part of the clones; where checked against another copy, unresolved V genes explain under half of the gap, and the rest is unexplained. The sample table lists about 1,500,000 clones, roughly 96% of them with a count of one. The top ten clonotypes cover approximately 1.1% of the sample. Sequencing was carried out using naive CD4+ T cells sorted from blood. Read against the paper, the sample's cell subset or site label means: CD45RA+ positively selected. The receptors stem from a man between 25 and 39 years old in good health.

The chain combines TRBV28 with TRBJ1-2; D gene ambiguous. V gave up 3 bases and J gave up 1 base, with 9 bases separating them. The CDR3 is 14 residues long. CDR1 and CDR2 from the germline V gene are MDHEN and SYDVKM. The CDR3: CASSLGPGNYGYTF. The CDR3 coding sequence is TGTGCCAGCAGTTTGGGTCCTGGTAACTATGGCTACACCTTC.

Only one count was recorded for this clone. V usage is TRBV5-3 and J usage is TRBJ1-4; possibly TRBD1 for D (6 bases). TRBV5-3 is flagged as an ORF with uncertain function. The length of the CDR3 is 14 residues. V gave up 4 bases and J gave up 6 bases, with 13 bases separating them. The CDR3 bases are TGTGCCAGAAGCGACCGGACAGTTTATGAAAAACTGTTTTTT. The encoded protein is CARSDRTVYEKLFF.

Notes on this clone: Other DNA sequences in the same sample also yield this CDR3. The genes are TRBV2 and TRBJ1-1; D is undetermined. V was clipped by 5 bases and J by 1 base, with 8 bases between them. Germline V lookup: CDR1 SNHLY, CDR2 FYNNEI. This CDR3 has 13 residues. Here the CDR3 DNA reads TGTGCCAGCAGTCTCGGCAGGAACACTGAAGCTTTCTTT. Residues: CASSLGRNTEAFF.

V gene TRBV10-1 combines with J gene TRBJ2-7, with D possibly being TRBD2 (5 bases). V gave up 6 bases and J gave up 3 bases, with 9 bases separating them. Germline CDR1 reads WNHNN; CDR2 reads SYGVQD (reference sequence). This CDR3 contains 12 residues. Written as DNA, the CDR3 is TGCGCCAGCAGCCCGGGGAGCTACGAGCAGTACTTC. It is translated as CASSPGSYEQYF.

The V call is TRBV4-3, the J call TRBJ2-7, with TRBD1 as a possible D gene (6 bases). With 1 base removed from V and 7 bases from J, the gap between germline ends came to 20 bases. The CDR3 spans 16 residues. CDR1 and CDR2 (germline): LGHNA, YSLEER. Here the CDR3 DNA reads TGCGCCAGCAGCCAAGTTTTTTGGGACAAGGTGGGGGAGCAGTACTTC. Translation gives CASSQVFWDKVGEQYF.

This clone was seen a single time. J is TRBJ2-7 and V is TRBV6-1; 7 bases agree with TRBD2. There are 14 residues in the CDR3. The germline CDR1 and CDR2 sequences are MNHNS and SASEGT. Germline trimming cut 2 bases from V and 5 bases from J; bases unmatched to any gene: 6. The CDR3: CASSERSSGHEQYF. Here the CDR3 DNA reads TGTGCCAGCAGTGAAAGGTCTAGCGGCCACGAGCAGTACTTC.

The V call is TRBV5-4, the J call TRBJ2-1; 8 bases are shared with TRBD2. Unmatched junction bases numbered 5, after V lost 4 bases and J lost 8 bases. This CDR3 is built from 13 residues. CDR1 and CDR2 (germline): SGHNT, YYREEE (reference sequence). The CDR3 protein is CASSRGLADEQFF. The CDR3 bases are TGTGCCAGCAGCCGAGGACTAGCTGATGAGCAGTTCTTC. The whole variable domain, filled in from reference TRBV5-4 and TRBJ2-1, reads ETGVTQSPTHLIKTRGQQVTLRCSSQSGHNTVSWYQQALGQGPQFIFQYYREEENGRGNFPPRFSGLQFPNYSSELNVNALELDDSALYLCASSRGLADEQFFGPGTRLTVL.

The chain employs TRBV15 and TRBJ1-5; 9 nucleotides match TRBD1. Trimming at V came to 3 bases and at J to 0 bases, leaving 9 bases not matched to a gene. In germline, CDR1 is LNHNV, CDR2 YYDKDF (reference sequence). The length of the CDR3 is 18 residues. CDR3 nucleotides: TGTGCCACCAGCAGGGCCGACAGGGGGGGATATAGCAATCAGCCCCAGCATTTT. It is translated as CATSRADRGGYSNQPQHF.

The chain carries TRBV7-3 and TRBJ2-1; perhaps TRBD1 as D (6 bases). Trimming took off 1 base at V and 5 bases at J, with 12 bases between the two ends. Looked up from germline, CDR1 is SGHTA and CDR2 is FQGTGA. The CDR3 loop spans 15 amino acids. The CDR3, as DNA: TGTGCCAGCAGCTTAAGTGTCAAGGGGGACAATGAGCAGTTCTTC. It codes for CASSLSVKGDNEQFF.

The gene calls are TRBV5-6 and TRBJ1-5, with D possibly being TRBD1 (6 bases). This CDR3 region has 15 residues. V was shortened by 3 bases and J by 5 bases, with 15 bases between the two germline ends. From germline, CDR1 is SGHDT and CDR2 YYEEEE. For the CDR3, the DNA is TGTGCCAGCAGCTCCGGACAGATAAAGTATCAGCCCCAGCATTTT. The encoded protein is CASSSGQIKYQPQHF.

V and J are TRBV6-6 and TRBJ2-2, with a weak D call TRBD2 (6 bases). CDR3 length equals 12 residues. V was trimmed by 4 bases and J by 7 bases, leaving 7 bases between them. CDR1 is MNHNY and CDR2 is SVGAGI in the germline V gene (reference sequence). The CDR3 region has the DNA TGTGCCAGCAGTTGGGGGGTCGGGGAGCTGTTTTTT. It is translated as CASSWGVGELFF.

With respect to this clone: Other DNA sequences in this specimen translate into the identical CDR3. The V and J genes are TRBV28 and TRBJ1-2; 10 positions agree with TRBD1. This CDR3 is 13 amino acids long. CDR1 MDHEN and CDR2 SYDVKM come from the germline V gene. The V and J ends lost 5 bases and 6 bases, in that order; junction bases with no gene match: 3. The CDR3 protein is CASSGQGVNGYTF. In DNA form, the CDR3 reads TGTGCCAGCAGTGGACAGGGGGTAAATGGCTACACCTTC.

This chain's CDR3 is CASSLLRGNNQETQYF. CDR3 sequence (DNA): TGCGCCAGCAGCTTGTTGCGTGGAAACAACCAAGAGACCCAGTACTTC. This chain uses TRBV5-1 with TRBJ2-5; D ambiguous. There are 16 residues in the CDR3. The V gene lost 1 base and the J gene lost 0 bases, with 13 bases spanning the gap. Germline CDR1 is SGHRS and CDR2 is YFSETQ.

This clone was observed once. The chain carries TRBV7-2 and TRBJ2-2, with 9 bases lining up with TRBD2. The CDR3 has 15 residues. V was pared by 1 base and J by 6 bases, with 3 bases of the junction left unmatched. Per the germline V gene, CDR1 is SGHTA and CDR2 is FQGNSA. The CDR3 spells CASSLERLAAGELFF. The CDR3 DNA is TGTGCCAGCAGCTTAGAACGACTAGCGGCCGGGGAGCTGTTTTTT. The full variable domain, rest sourced from reference TRBV7-2 and TRBJ2-2, is GAGVSQSPSNKVTEKGKDVELRCDPISGHTALYWYRQSLGQGLEFLIYFQGNSAPDKSGLPSDRFSAERTGGSVSTLTIQRTQQEDSAVYLCASSLERLAAGELFFGEGSRLTVL.

The chain uses TRBV19 and TRBJ2-1; TRBD2 aligns across 11 bases. The CDR3 is made up of 18 amino acids. Germline CDR1 and CDR2: LNHDA and SQIVND (reference sequence). Trimming removed 7 bases from V and 5 bases from J; junction bases left unmatched: 16. Written as DNA, the CDR3 is TGTGCCAGTACCGCAACAGCCCTAGCGGGAGGCCAAGACAATGAGCAGTTCTTC. Protein product: CASTATALAGGQDNEQFF. Drawing the rest from reference TRBV19 and TRBJ2-1, the complete variable domain is DGGITQSPKYLFRKEGQNVTLSCEQNLNHDAMYWYRQDPGQGLRLIYYSQIVNDFQKGDIAEGYSVSREKKESFPLTVTSAQKNPTAFYLCASTATALAGGQDNEQFFGPGTRLTVL.

This sequence joins TRBV10-3 and TRBJ2-1, with 7 bases that match TRBD2. After removal of 6 bases from V and 4 bases from J, the junction contained 15 bases not matched to a gene. The CDR3 loop spans 17 amino acids. Germline V gene lookup returns CDR1 ENHRY and CDR2 SYGVKD. DNA of the CDR3: TGTGCCATCAGAGGAACTAGCGCCAGAGAGGGATACAATGAGCAGTTCTTC. Its translation: CAIRGTSAREGYNEQFF.

CDR3 protein: CASSLTGGEETQYF. In nucleotides, the CDR3 is TGTGCCAGCAGCTTGACAGGGGGGGAAGAGACCCAGTACTTC. This chain uses TRBV5-6 with TRBJ2-5; possible D gene TRBD1, 8 bases. CDR1 and CDR2 from the germline V gene are SGHDT and YYEEEE. V was cut by 1 base and J by 3 bases, with 10 bases left in between. The CDR3 is made up of 14 amino acids.

The CDR3 nucleotides are TGTGCCAGCGGTCGGGAGATAGGAGAGCAGTTCTTC. Its translation is CASGREIGEQFF. This chain joins TRBV9 and TRBJ2-1, with D possibly TRBD2 on 6 matching bases. Germline V CDR1 and CDR2: SGDLS, YYNGEE. This CDR3 comprises 12 residues. The ends were cut back, 7 bases at V and 10 bases at J, with 15 bases in the middle.

The chain carries TRBV5-1 and TRBJ2-7, with a tentative D call TRBD1 (5 bases). Germline CDR1 and CDR2: SGHRS and YFSETQ. With 3 bases removed from V and 3 bases from J, the gap between germline ends came to 10 bases. The CDR3 totals 13 residues. The CDR3: CASSSTDNYEQYF. CDR3 bases: TGCGCCAGCAGCTCGACGGACAACTACGAGCAGTACTTC.

The chain joins TRBV5-1 to TRBJ2-2; D may be TRBD2 (6 bases). Between the trimmed V and J ends, which lost 4 bases and 6 bases, there was a span of 13 bases. There are 14 residues in the CDR3. In germline, CDR1 is SGHRS, CDR2 YFSETQ. The CDR3 DNA sequence: TGCGCCAGCAGCCAAAATACGGGGGCCGGGGAGCTGTTTTTT. It translates to CASSQNTGAGELFF.

CDR3 sequence reads: CASSQGVAGGADTQYF. CDR3 bases: TGTGCCAGCAGCCAAGGCGTAGCGGGAGGGGCAGATACGCAGTATTTT. The rearrangement uses TRBV4-2 and TRBJ2-3, with TRBD2 matching 11 bases. The CDR3 sequence is 16 residues long. V was clipped by 1 base and J by 4 bases; unmatched bases: 4. Germline V gene sequence: CDR1 LGHNA, CDR2 YNFKEQ.

This chain uses TRBV5-6 with TRBJ1-1; unclear D gene. The CDR3 is 15 amino acids. V was pared by 0 bases and J by 1 base, with 10 bases between. Germline loops: CDR1 SGHDT, CDR2 YYEEEE. DNA of the CDR3: TGTGCCAGCAGCTTGGCTTTGAGAGGGAACACTGAAGCTTTCTTT. Protein sequence: CASSLALRGNTEAFF.

The chain has TRBV6-5 and TRBJ2-7; D is perhaps TRBD2 (5 bases). Trimming removed 0 bases at V and 7 bases at J, with 16 bases between. Germline CDR1 is MNHEY and CDR2 is SVGAGI. The CDR3 spans 15 residues. In nucleotides, the CDR3 is TGTGCCAGCAGTTACTCGCTGCCGGGGTCGGGGGAGCAGTACTTC. This encodes CASSYSLPGSGEQYF.

This clone was counted a single time. This CDR3 is CASTGRAVETQYF. In nucleotides, the CDR3 is TGTGCCAGCACCGGGAGGGCCGTCGAGACCCAGTACTTC. The V call is TRBV6-6, the J call TRBJ2-5, with 8 bases that match TRBD2. Germline CDR1 reads MNHNY; CDR2 reads SVGAGI (reference sequence). V gave up 7 bases and J gave up 5 bases; unmatched junction bases: 6. The CDR3 is 13 residues long.

The chain couples TRBV9 to TRBJ1-5; D is ambiguous. Trimming stripped 3 bases from V and 0 bases from J, with 7 bases between. The CDR3 is made up of 14 amino acids. CDR1 and CDR2 from the germline V gene are SGDLS and YYNGEE. CDR3 DNA: TGTGCCAGCAGCGGAGGACTTAGCAATCAGCCCCAGCATTTT. Its translation: CASSGGLSNQPQHF.